The rows below give T cell receptor beta chains drawn from one sample of a study of T cells expressing NK-cell markers. TCRdb reworked the 5' RACE reads into one entry per CDR3 protein, no DNA. The clone table shows about 260,000 distinct CDR3 sequences, with the ten largest holding 4% to 5%. The sample comprised blood T cells: a sorted CD56 or NKG2C T cell subset, CD4+ or CD8+ T cells, or bulk PBMC T cells (not recorded which). These receptors all come from a woman aged 18 to 75 in good health. Both conserved end residues are part of each CDR3.

J,V,CDR3
TRBJ2-7,TRBV28,CASSSTDRDYEQYF
TRBJ1-6,TRBV7-2,CASVLGSYNSPLHF
TRBJ2-5,TRBV6-2/TRBV6-3,CASSYRTGIGETQYF
TRBJ1-1,TRBV25-1,CASTLRGRDTEAFF
TRBJ2-7,TRBV4-2,CASSQQSRSYEQYF
TRBJ1-2,TRBV19,CASSEGGLTNYGYTF
TRBJ1-1,TRBV12-3/TRBV12-4,CASSLAGVEAFF
TRBJ2-2,TRBV15,CATSRARGLFTGELFF
TRBJ2-7,TRBV12-3/TRBV12-4,CASSRDRQSYEQYF
TRBJ2-1,TRBV12-3/TRBV12-4,CASSPPPHNEQFF
TRBJ1-2,TRBV12-3/TRBV12-4,CASSFRQITEWSGYTF
TRBJ1-1,TRBV7-9,CASSLGQGSNTEAFF
TRBJ2-3,TRBV20-1,CSATLAVTDTQYF
TRBJ2-3,TRBV11-2,CASSTIPGLTDTQYF
TRBJ2-7,TRBV6-1,CASIMGGAGLEQYF
TRBJ2-3,TRBV24-1,CATSGGQVNTDTQYF
TRBJ1-2,TRBV12-3/TRBV12-4,CASRVRAGDYGYTF
TRBJ2-7,TRBV29-1,CSVGAGVGYEQYF
TRBJ2-7,TRBV11-2,CASSPIGTVGEQYF
TRBJ2-3,TRBV21-1,CASTDHPWTGHTDTQYF
TRBJ2-3,TRBV9,CASSPGGTQYF
TRBJ1-5,TRBV7-2,CASSSQVGDLKPQHF
TRBJ1-5,TRBV6-1,CASSERPYNQPQHF
TRBJ1-1,TRBV6-2/TRBV6-3,CASSPGRRVEAFF
TRBJ1-1,TRBV30,CAWSAPPNAEAFF
TRBJ2-1,TRBV12-3/TRBV12-4,CASSFFPSSYNEQFF
TRBJ1-5,TRBV18,CASSPTTAEYQPQHF
TRBJ2-3,TRBV6-5,CASSYFPTDTQYF
TRBJ1-5,TRBV6-2/TRBV6-3,CASRRGQRNNQPQHF
TRBJ2-5,TRBV4-2,CASSQFPGGQVMETQYF
TRBJ2-4,TRBV4-1,CASVWGLPAKNIQYF
TRBJ1-3,TRBV5-1,CASSLGGSDSGNTIYF
TRBJ2-3,TRBV5-1,CASSLVPTRDTQYF
TRBJ2-2,TRBV10-3,CAISVSGYTGELFF
TRBJ2-5,TRBV5-1,CASSYPRQGTETQYF
TRBJ1-2,TRBV6-2/TRBV6-3,CATLRAGYGYTF
TRBJ2-1,TRBV7-2,CASSFSTGTGAYNEQFF
TRBJ2-1,TRBV29-1,CSAETSGRTEQFF
TRBJ1-1,TRBV12-3/TRBV12-4,CASRLNTEAFF
TRBJ2-5,TRBV3-1,CASSQASGTGETQYF
TRBJ2-5,TRBV28,CASNQGGDQETQYF
TRBJ1-2,TRBV18,CASSPPGAVGYTF
TRBJ1-5,TRBV2,CASSEGAGQPQHF
TRBJ1-5,TRBV5-4,CASSKDRNQPQHF
TRBJ2-3,TRBV5-1,CASTHQGGRGDTQYF
TRBJ2-1,TRBV6-1,CASSPPRRTGSTYNEQFF
TRBJ1-1,TRBV7-3,CASSAGQVGTEAFF
TRBJ2-2,TRBV5-1,CASSFGYTGELFF
TRBJ2-2,TRBV20-1,CSASGRATGELFF
TRBJ1-1,TRBV9,CASSVATVGAEAFF
TRBJ2-5,TRBV12-3/TRBV12-4,CASSLSVQETQYF
TRBJ2-1,TRBV10-3,CAISRTALLTYNEQFF
TRBJ1-1,TRBV6-5,CASSYSSAGGHAFF
TRBJ1-5,TRBV19,CASSPSAARNQPQHF
TRBJ1-1,TRBV28,CASSLRDLQGAGAFF